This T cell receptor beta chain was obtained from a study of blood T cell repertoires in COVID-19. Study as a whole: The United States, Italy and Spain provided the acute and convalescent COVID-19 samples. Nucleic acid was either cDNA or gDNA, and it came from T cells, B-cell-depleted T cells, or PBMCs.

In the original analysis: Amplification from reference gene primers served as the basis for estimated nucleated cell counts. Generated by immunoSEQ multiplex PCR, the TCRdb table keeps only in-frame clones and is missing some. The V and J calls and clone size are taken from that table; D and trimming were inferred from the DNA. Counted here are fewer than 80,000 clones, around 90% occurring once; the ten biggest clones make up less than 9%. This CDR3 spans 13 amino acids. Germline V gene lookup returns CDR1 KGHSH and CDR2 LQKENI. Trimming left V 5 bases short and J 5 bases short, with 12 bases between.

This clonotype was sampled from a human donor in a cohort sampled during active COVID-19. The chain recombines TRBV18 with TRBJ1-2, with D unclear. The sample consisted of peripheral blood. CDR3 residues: CASSYLGSYGYTF. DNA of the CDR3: TGTGCCAGCTCATATTTGGGGAGTTATGGCTACACCTTC.